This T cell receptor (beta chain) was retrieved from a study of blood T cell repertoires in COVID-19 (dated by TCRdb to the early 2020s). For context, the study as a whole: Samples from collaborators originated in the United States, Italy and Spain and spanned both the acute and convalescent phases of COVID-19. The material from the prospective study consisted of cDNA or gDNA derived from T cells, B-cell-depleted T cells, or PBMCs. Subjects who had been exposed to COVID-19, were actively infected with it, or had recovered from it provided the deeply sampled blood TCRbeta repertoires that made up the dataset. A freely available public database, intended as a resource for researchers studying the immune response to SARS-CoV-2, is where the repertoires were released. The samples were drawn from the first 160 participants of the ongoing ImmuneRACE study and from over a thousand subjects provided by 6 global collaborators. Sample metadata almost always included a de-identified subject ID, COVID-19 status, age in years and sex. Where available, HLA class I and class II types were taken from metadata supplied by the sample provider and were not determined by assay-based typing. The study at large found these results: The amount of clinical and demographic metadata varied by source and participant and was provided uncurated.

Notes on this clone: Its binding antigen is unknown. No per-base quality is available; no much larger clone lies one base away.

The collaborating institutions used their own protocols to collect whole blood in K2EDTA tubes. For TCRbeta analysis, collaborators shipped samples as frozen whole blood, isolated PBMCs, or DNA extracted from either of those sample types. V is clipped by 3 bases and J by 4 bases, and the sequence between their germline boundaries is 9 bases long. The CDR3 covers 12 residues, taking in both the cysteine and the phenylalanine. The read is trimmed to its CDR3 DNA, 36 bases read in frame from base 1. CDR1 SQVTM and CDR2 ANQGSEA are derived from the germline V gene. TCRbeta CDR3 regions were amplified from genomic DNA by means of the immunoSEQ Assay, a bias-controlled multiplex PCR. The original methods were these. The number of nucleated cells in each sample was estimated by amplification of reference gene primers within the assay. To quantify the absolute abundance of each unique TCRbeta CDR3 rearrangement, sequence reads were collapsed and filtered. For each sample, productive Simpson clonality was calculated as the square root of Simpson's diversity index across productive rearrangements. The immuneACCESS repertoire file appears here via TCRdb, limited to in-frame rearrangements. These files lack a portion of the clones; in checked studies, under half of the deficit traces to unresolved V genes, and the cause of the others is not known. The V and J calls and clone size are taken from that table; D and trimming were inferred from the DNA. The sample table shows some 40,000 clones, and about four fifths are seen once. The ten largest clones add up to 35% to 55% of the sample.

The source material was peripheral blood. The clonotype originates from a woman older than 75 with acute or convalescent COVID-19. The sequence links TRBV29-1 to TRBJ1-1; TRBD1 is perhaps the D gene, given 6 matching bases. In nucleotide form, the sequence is TGCAGCGTTGAGGGGGGGGCCACTGAAGCTTTCTTT. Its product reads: CSVEGGATEAFF.